The clone carrying this T cell receptor beta chain was seen a single time. The source of the sample is a study of control samples from healthy donors and cancer patients. TCRdb's copy holds only in-frame clones and misses some; the assay was immunoSEQ multiplex PCR. Found here are 85,000 to 95,000 clones, approximately 82% of them singletons; the top ten hold around 10%. This clonotype was sampled from a woman aged 60-70 years in good health. Sequenced sample: blood.

The CDR3: CASSLGRTGNTIYF. CDR3 nucleotide sequence: TGTGCCAGCAGCTTGGGCCGGACAGGAAACACCATATATTTT. The chain is built from TRBV5-4 and TRBJ1-3, with D possibly TRBD1 on 5 matching bases. The CDR3 has 14 amino acids. V was clipped by 0 bases and J by 4 bases, with 8 bases between them. The V gene's germline CDR1 is SGHNT and CDR2 YYREEE (reference sequence).